This T cell receptor beta chain was obtained from a study of T-cell memory formation after mild COVID-19. TCRdb fed the 5' RACE reads into MiXCR, producing one record per CDR3 protein. The sample lists fewer than 150,000 distinct CDR3 sequences, approximately 22% seen once, with approximately 40% in the top ten. Comments on this clonotype: The antigen is not known.

CDR1 is LGHNA, CDR2 YNFKEQ, per germline. The junction had 10 bases not matched to a gene; V was cut back by 4 bases and J by 7 bases. This CDR3 has 18 residues. Findings of the study overall: Clones that shrank (day 15 to 85) were balanced CD4/CD8, whereas later expanders leaned CD4+. Cross-reactive memory appears to have joined, as suggested by some responding clones showing up in pre-infection memory. Largely, contracting CD4+ clones fell within CM and EM, and contracting CD8+ clones within EMRA.

The TCR was taken from a man between 18 and 29 years old who had mild COVID-19 (a few samples of this study predate the infection). Cell type and time point are not known. This chain uses TRBV4-2 with TRBJ2-2, with TRBD2 identical over 15 bases. The sequenced sample consisted of PBMCs or a T cell subset sorted from them (not recorded which). This CDR3 is CASSRLGLAGGPGGELFF. CDR3 nucleotide sequence: TGTGCCAGCAGCCGGCTCGGACTAGCGGGGGGGCCCGGCGGGGAGCTGTTTTTT.